Included here is one TCR beta chain sequence, with context. Its recognized antigen is unknown. Base quality data are lacking; no much larger clone is found one base away. The immunoSEQ Assay, a bias-controlled multiplex PCR, was used to amplify TCRbeta CDR3 regions from genomic DNA. The paper's data handling went like this. The number of nucleated cells in each sample was estimated from the amplification of reference gene primers within the assay. To quantify the absolute abundance of each unique TCRbeta CDR3 rearrangement, sequence reads were collapsed and filtered. For each sample, productive Simpson clonality was calculated by taking the square root of Simpson's diversity index across productive rearrangements. In TCRdb, the immuneACCESS table is reduced to in-frame sequences with V and J assigned. These tables do not hold every clone; where another copy was compared, an unresolved V gene accounts for under half, and the others remain unexplained. V and J calls and clone size are given by that table; D and trimming were obtained from the DNA. The sample yields about 150,000 clones; 82% were counted once. The ten largest clones add up to roughly a tenth of the sample.

The sample comes from a study of blood T cell repertoires in COVID-19 (dated by TCRdb to about 2020). Concerning the study at large: Samples covering the acute and convalescent phases of COVID-19 were provided by collaborators in the United States, Italy and Spain. The material from the prospective study consisted of cDNA or gDNA derived from T cells, B-cell-depleted T cells, or PBMCs. Subjects who had been exposed to COVID-19, were actively infected with it, or had recovered from it provided the deeply sampled blood TCRbeta repertoires that made up the dataset. The repertoires were released in a freely available public database intended as a resource for research on the immune response to SARS-CoV-2. Samples came from the ongoing ImmuneRACE study (first 160 participants) plus 1,254 subjects from 6 global collaborators. Nearly every sample came with metadata listing a de-identified subject ID, COVID-19 status, age in years and sex. Where available, HLA class I and class II types were obtained from metadata supplied by the sample provider rather than from assay-based typing.

General findings and caveats noted by the study authors: The quantity of clinical and demographic metadata differed by source and by participant and was supplied without curation.

Collaborating institutions collected whole blood in K2EDTA tubes following their own protocols. For TCRbeta analysis, collaborator samples were shipped as frozen whole blood, as isolated PBMCs, or as DNA extracted from either sample type. Counted from cysteine to phenylalanine, this CDR3 has 14 amino acids. Only CDR3 DNA remains: 42 bases, in frame from the first base. The junction carries 9 bases between V and J, which are trimmed by 3 bases and 4 bases respectively. Looking up the germline V gene yields CDR1 SGHNT and CDR2 YENEEA. The rearrangement combines TRBV11-3 with TRBJ1-4, and TRBD1 may be the D gene, going by 6 matching bases. This clonotype was sampled from an elderly woman with active or convalescent COVID-19. Material for sequencing was peripheral blood. The nucleotide sequence is TGTGCCAGCAGCTTCGCACAGGGTAATGAAAAACTGTTTTTT. Translated, this is CASSFAQGNEKLFF.